These 7 T cell receptor beta chains were sequenced from one sample in a study of blood T cell repertoires in COVID-19. Assay used: immunoSEQ multiplex PCR; TCRdb lists only in-frame clones, some missing. The table lists hundreds of thousands of clones, around nine tenths of them singletons, with 2.5% to 3% in the top ten. Specimen: PBMCs or T cells enriched from blood (not recorded which). Receptors were obtained from a woman aged 45-65 years who had been exposed to COVID-19.

The rearrangement joins TRBV6-5 to TRBJ1-2; 7 bases align to TRBD1. The CDR3 is 15 amino acids. Trimming cost V 5 bases and J 3 bases; bases outside gene matches: 9. CDR1 is MNHEY and CDR2 is SVGAGI in the germline V gene. The CDR3 loop is CASSPSLTGDYGYTF. For the CDR3, the DNA is TGTGCCAGCAGTCCCAGCCTCACAGGGGACTATGGCTACACCTTC.

The J gene is TRBJ2-5, the V gene TRBV16; TRBD1 is a possible D gene (6 bases). V lost 9 bases to trimming and J lost 1 base, with 12 bases between them. There are 13 residues in the CDR3. From germline, CDR1 is KGHSY and CDR2 FQNENV. CDR3 bases: TGTGCCAGTCGACAGGCCTCCCAAGAGACCCAGTACTTC. Its translation is CASRQASQETQYF.

The rearrangement links TRBV2 to TRBJ2-3, with 15 bases lining up with TRBD2. After removal of 6 bases from V and 2 bases from J, the junction contained 9 bases not matched to a gene. The CDR3 loop spans 18 amino acids. The V gene's germline CDR1 is SNHLY and CDR2 FYNNEI. The CDR3: CASSPGLAGGQYTDTQYF. CDR3 bases: TGTGCCAGCAGCCCGGGACTAGCGGGGGGCCAGTACACAGATACGCAGTATTTT.

The chain combines TRBV30 with TRBJ2-1, with D unclear. Germline values: CDR1 GTSNPN, CDR2 SVGIG (reference sequence). The CDR3 extends over 15 amino acids. V was pared by 7 bases and J by 0 bases, with 16 bases between. Here the CDR3 DNA reads TGTGCCTTCCTGAGAGGCCGTAGCTCCTACAATGAGCAGTTCTTC. The encoded protein is CAFLRGRSSYNEQFF.

The gene calls are TRBV10-3 and TRBJ2-7; 7 nucleotides align to TRBD2. V shed 11 bases and J 3 bases; nucleotides not matched to a gene: 16. There are 15 residues in the CDR3. Germline-derived CDR1 and CDR2 are ENHRY and SYGVKD. This chain's CDR3 is CASTGEGGNFYEQYF. CDR3 in DNA: TGTGCCTCCACGGGGGAGGGCGGCAACTTCTACGAGCAGTACTTC.

The chain links TRBV5-6 to TRBJ2-7, with TRBD2 matching over 13 bases. J gave up 3 bases and V 5 bases, and 8 bases lay outside the gene matches. CDR1 SGHDT and CDR2 YYEEEE come from the germline V gene. CDR3 length: 16 amino acids. The CDR3 here is CASRRGLAGPLYEQYF. The DNA of the CDR3 is TGTGCCAGCAGGCGGGGACTAGCGGGGCCTCTCTACGAGCAGTACTTC.

The chain links TRBV18 to TRBJ2-2; tentative D call: TRBD2 (6 bases). Germline CDR1 KGHSH, CDR2 LQKENI. This CDR3 has 14 amino acids. The V end lost 3 bases, the J end lost 7 bases, and 12 bases lay between the germline ends. The CDR3 here is CASSPSGGGGELFF. CDR3 nucleotides: TGTGCCAGCTCACCGTCCGGGGGAGGCGGGGAGCTGTTTTTT.